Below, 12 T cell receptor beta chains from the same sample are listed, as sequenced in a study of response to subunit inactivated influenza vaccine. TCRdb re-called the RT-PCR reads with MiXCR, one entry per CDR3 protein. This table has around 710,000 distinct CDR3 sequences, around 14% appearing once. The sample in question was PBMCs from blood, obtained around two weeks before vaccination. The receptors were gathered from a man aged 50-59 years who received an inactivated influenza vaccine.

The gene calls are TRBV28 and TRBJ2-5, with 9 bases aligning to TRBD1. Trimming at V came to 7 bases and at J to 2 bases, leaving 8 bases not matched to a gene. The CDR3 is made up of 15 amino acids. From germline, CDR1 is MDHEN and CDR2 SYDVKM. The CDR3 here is CASNTGGGGQETQYF. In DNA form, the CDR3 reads TGTGCCAGCAATACAGGGGGCGGTGGGCAAGAGACCCAGTACTTC.

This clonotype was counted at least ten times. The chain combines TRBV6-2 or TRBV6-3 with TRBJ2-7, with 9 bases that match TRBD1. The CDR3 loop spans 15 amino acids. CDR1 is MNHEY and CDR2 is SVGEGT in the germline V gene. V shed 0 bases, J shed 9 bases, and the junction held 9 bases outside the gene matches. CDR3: CASSYSGTGPDRQYF. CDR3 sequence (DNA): TGTGCCAGCAGTTACTCAGGGACAGGGCCCGATCGGCAGTACTTC.

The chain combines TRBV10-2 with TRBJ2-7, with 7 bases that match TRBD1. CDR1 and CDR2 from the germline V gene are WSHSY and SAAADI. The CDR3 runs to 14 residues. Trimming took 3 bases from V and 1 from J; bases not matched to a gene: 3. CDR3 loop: CASSDNRGSYEQYF. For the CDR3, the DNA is TGCGCCAGCAGTGATAACAGGGGTTCCTACGAGCAGTACTTC.

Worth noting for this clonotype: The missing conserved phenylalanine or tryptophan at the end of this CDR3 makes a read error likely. The CDR3 is CASSPRQGAYEQYL. CDR3 bases: TGTGCCAGCAGCCCACGACAGGGGGCCTACGAGCAGTACCTC. This rearrangement joins TRBV6-1 to TRBJ2-7; 9 bases agree with TRBD1. V dropped 6 bases and J dropped 2; count of bases not matched to a gene: 5. The CDR3 has 14 amino acids. Looked up from germline, CDR1 is MNHNS and CDR2 is SASEGT.

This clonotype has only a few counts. The CDR3 is CASSQEQGAEEAFF. The CDR3 DNA reads as TGTGCCAGCAGCCAAGAACAGGGGGCAGAGGAAGCTTTCTTT. The rearrangement uses TRBV3-1 and TRBJ1-1; 9 positions agree with TRBD1. The germline V gene has CDR1 LGHDT and CDR2 YNNKEL (reference sequence). With V trimmed by 0 bases and J by 8 bases, 4 bases remained unmatched. The CDR3 totals 14 residues.

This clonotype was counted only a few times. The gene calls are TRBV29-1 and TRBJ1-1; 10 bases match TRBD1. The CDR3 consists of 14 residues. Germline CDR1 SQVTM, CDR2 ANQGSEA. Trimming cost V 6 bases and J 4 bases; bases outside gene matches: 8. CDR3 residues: CSVSYRDRGTEAFF. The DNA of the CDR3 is TGCAGCGTCTCTTACCGGGACAGGGGCACTGAAGCTTTCTTT. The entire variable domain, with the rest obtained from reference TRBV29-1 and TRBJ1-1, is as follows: SAVISQKPSRDICQRGTSLTIQCQVDSQVTMMFWYRQQPGQSLTLIATANQGSEATYESGFVIDKFPISRPNLTFSTLTVSNMSPEDSSIYLCSVSYRDRGTEAFFGQGTRLTVV.

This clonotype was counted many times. The CDR3 protein is CASSLGLAGLYNEQFF. The CDR3 DNA reads TGCGCCAGCAGCTTGGGACTAGCGGGCCTATACAATGAGCAGTTCTTC. The chain employs TRBV5-1 and TRBJ2-1; TRBD2 agrees at 10 bases. There are 16 residues in the CDR3. Germline V gene lookup returns CDR1 SGHRS and CDR2 YFSETQ. Losses at the gene ends were 0 bases for V and 4 bases for J; bases not matched to a gene: 4.

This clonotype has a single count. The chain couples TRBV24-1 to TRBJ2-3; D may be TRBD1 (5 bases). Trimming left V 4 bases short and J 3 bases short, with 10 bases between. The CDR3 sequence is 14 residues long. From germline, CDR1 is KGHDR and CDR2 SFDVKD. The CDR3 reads CATSETVRTDTQYF. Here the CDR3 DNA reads TGTGCCACCAGTGAGACAGTACGGACAGATACGCAGTATTTT.

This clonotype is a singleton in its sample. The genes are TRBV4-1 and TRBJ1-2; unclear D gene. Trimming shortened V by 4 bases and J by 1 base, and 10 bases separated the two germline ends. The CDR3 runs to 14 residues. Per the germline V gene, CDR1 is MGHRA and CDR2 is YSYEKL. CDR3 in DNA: TGCGCCAGCAGCCCGGGAGAAGATAACTATGGCTACACCTTC. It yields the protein CASSPGEDNYGYTF.

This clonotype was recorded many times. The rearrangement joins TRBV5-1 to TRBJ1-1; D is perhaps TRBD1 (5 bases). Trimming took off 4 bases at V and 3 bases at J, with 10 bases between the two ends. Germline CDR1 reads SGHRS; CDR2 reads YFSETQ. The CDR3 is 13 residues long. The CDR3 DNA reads TGCGCCAGCAGCCTGGACATTTACACTGAAGCTTTCTTT. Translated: CASSLDIYTEAFF.

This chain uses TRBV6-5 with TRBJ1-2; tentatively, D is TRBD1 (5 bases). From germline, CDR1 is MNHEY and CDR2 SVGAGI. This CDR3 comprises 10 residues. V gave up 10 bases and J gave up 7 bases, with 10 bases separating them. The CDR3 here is CATLGAGYTF. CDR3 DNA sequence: TGTGCCACCCTTGGGGCTGGCTACACCTTC.

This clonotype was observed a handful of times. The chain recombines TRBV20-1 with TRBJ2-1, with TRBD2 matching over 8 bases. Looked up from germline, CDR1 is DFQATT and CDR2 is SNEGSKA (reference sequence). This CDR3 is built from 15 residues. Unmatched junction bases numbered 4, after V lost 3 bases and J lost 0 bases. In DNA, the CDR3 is TGCAGTGCTAGCAGCGGGAGCAACTCCTACAATGAGCAGTTCTTC. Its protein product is CSASSGSNSYNEQFF.